What follows is one T cell receptor beta chain and its context. In the original analysis: Estimated nucleated cell counts came from reference gene primer amplification. Here immunoSEQ multiplex PCR was the method, and the copy in TCRdb shows in-frame clones only, minus some. That table supplies the V and J calls and clone size; D and trimming were determined from the DNA. The sample lists about 170,000 clones, roughly 85% occurring once. These data are taken from a study of blood T cell repertoires in COVID-19. Study as a whole: Some COVID-19 samples were acute and others convalescent; all came from the United States, Italy and Spain. PBMCs, B-cell-depleted T cells, or T cells provided the cDNA or gDNA that made up the material.

Input material: peripheral blood. The sequence was obtained from a human donor with acute or convalescent COVID-19. The donor label of this sample is uncertain.

In DNA, the CDR3 is TGTGCCTGGAGTTGGGAGAACAGGGGCTCCTACAATGAGCAGTTCTTC. It specifies CAWSWENRGSYNEQFF. The chain uses TRBV30 and TRBJ2-1; 7 positions match TRBD1. Per germline, CDR1 GTSNPN and CDR2 SVGIG (reference sequence). The J segment lost 0 bases and the V segment lost 2 bases, leaving 7 bases of the junction unmatched. The CDR3 runs to 16 residues.